This paragraph reports one T cell receptor (beta chain). Other DNA sequences in this sample translate to the same CDR3. This specimen belongs to a study of shared clonotypes between healthy human individuals. Trimming pared 3 bases from V and 4 bases from J, leaving 6 bases between. CDR1 and CDR2 (germline): SNHLY, FYNNEI. The CDR3 runs 12 residues. The input for sorted-subset replicate PCRs was 200 to 250 ng DNA, 25,000 to 35,000 T cell genomes. Generated by immunoSEQ multiplex PCR, the TCRdb table keeps only in-frame clones and is missing some. This sample has 2 million to 2.5 million clones; roughly 93% occur once, and the top ten carry 0.36%.

Specimen: naive CD4+ T cells from PBMCs. Stated subset: CD45RA+ positively selected. The receptor was derived from a man aged 18 to 29 in good health. Some clones in this sample may be carry-over from other donors' samples. V is TRBV2 and J is TRBJ2-5; D unclear. The CDR3: CASSEERETQYF. CDR3 DNA: TGTGCCAGCAGTGAGGAAAGAGAGACCCAGTACTTC.